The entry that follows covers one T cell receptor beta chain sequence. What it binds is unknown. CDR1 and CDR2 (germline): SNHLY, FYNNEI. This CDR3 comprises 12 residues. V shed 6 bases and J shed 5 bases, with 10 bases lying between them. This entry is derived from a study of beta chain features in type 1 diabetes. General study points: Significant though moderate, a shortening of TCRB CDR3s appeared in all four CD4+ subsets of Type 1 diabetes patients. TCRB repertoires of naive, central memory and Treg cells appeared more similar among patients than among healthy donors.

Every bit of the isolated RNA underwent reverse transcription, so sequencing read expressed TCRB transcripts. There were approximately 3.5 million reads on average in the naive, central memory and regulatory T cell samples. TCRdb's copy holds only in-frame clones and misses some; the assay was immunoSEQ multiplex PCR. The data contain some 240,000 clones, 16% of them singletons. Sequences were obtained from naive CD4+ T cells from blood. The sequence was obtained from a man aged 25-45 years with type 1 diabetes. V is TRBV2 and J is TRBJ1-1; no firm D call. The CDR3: CASRLQRTEAFF. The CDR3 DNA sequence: TGTGCCAGCAGGCTGCAACGGACTGAAGCTTTCTTT.